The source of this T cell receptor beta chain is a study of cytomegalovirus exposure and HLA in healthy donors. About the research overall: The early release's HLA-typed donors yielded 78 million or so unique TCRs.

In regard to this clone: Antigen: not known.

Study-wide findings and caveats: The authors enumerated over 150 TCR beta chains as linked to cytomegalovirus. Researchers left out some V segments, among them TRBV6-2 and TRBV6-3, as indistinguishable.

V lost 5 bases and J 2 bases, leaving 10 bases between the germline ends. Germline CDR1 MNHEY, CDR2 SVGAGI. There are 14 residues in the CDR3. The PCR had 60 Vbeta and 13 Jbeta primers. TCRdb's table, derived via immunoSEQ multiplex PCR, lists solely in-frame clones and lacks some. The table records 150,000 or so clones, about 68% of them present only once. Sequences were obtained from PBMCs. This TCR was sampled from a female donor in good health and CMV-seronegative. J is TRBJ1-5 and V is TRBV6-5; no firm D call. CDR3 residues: CASSRLRGNQPQHF. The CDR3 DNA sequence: TGTGCCAGCAGTCGCCTTCGGGGCAATCAGCCCCAGCATTTT.